Each of the 23 T cell receptor beta chains below was sequenced from the same sample in a study of blood T cell repertoires in COVID-19. Libraries were prepared by immunoSEQ multiplex PCR; TCRdb keeps only in-frame clonotypes and omits some of them. The sample includes around 250,000 clones, roughly 80% of them seen just once. Sequencing was carried out using PBMCs or T cells enriched from blood (not recorded which). The receptors originated from a man aged 25-40 years with acute COVID-19.

The chain recombines TRBV5-1 with TRBJ1-4; 7 bases are shared with TRBD1. The CDR3 is 16 amino acids. Germline trimming cut 4 bases from V and 1 base from J; bases unmatched to any gene: 7. CDR1 is SGHRS, CDR2 YFSETQ, per germline. The CDR3 DNA follows: TGCGCCAGCAGCCTACAGGGGATACTAACTAATGAAAAACTGTTTTTT. Translated: CASSLQGILTNEKLFF.

This clone was picked up a small number of times. The V gene is TRBV18, the J gene TRBJ2-1, with D tentatively TRBD1 (6 bases). V was shortened by 0 bases and J by 0 bases, with 12 bases between the two germline ends. This CDR3 has 17 amino acids. The V gene's germline CDR1 is KGHSH and CDR2 LQKENI. For the CDR3, the DNA is TGTGCCAGCTCACCACCGAACCAGGGGAACTCCTACAATGAGCAGTTCTTC. Amino acids: CASSPPNQGNSYNEQFF.

The genes are TRBV7-6 and TRBJ1-4; unclear D gene. This CDR3 has 15 residues. V was shortened by 4 bases and J by 6 bases, with 15 bases between the two germline ends. The germline V gene encodes CDR1 SGHVS and CDR2 FNYEAQ. CDR3 loop: CASSSGVRDHEKLFF. CDR3 DNA sequence: TGTGCCAGCAGCTCCGGCGTGCGGGATCATGAAAAACTGTTTTTT.

The chain joins TRBV5-4 to TRBJ1-6; the match to TRBD1 covers 8 bases. The CDR3 is 16 amino acids. The germline V gene encodes CDR1 SGHNT and CDR2 YYREEE (reference sequence). Trimming cost V 4 bases and J 10 bases; bases outside gene matches: 13. CDR3 sequence (DNA): TGTGCCAGCAGCCCCCCGGGCACAGGGGGGAGCTCACCCCTCCACTTT. Translating it yields CASSPPGTGGSSPLHF.

The rearrangement links TRBV7-8 to TRBJ2-7, with a possible D match to TRBD1 (5 bases). In germline, CDR1 is SGHVS, CDR2 FQNEAQ. This CDR3 has 13 amino acids. V lost 6 bases and J 10 bases, leaving 19 bases between the germline ends. In DNA, the CDR3 is TGTGCCAGCAGTTCGATGACAGCCGCCTTTCAGTACGTC. Translation: CASSSMTAAFQYV.

This sequence joins TRBV19 and TRBJ2-2, with 8 bases matching TRBD1. Germline V gives CDR1 LNHDA, CDR2 SQIVND (reference sequence). This CDR3 has 18 residues. J was trimmed by 6 bases and V by 7 bases; bases with no gene match: 19. The CDR3 protein is CASTQDRADRVVSGELFF. The CDR3 DNA is TGTGCCAGTACCCAGGACAGAGCGGACAGGGTAGTCTCCGGGGAGCTGTTTTTT.

The chain combines TRBV2 with TRBJ1-2; no reliable D call. The germline V gene has CDR1 SNHLY and CDR2 FYNNEI. CDR3 length: 12 residues. V was pared by 10 bases and J by 4 bases, with 13 bases between. This CDR3 is CATMNSFYGYTF. CDR3 in DNA: TGTGCCACCATGAACAGCTTCTATGGCTACACCTTC.

The chain joins TRBV5-8 to TRBJ1-5; a weak D match, TRBD1 (6 bases). The germline V gene has CDR1 SGHTS and CDR2 YDEGEE. V was clipped by 4 bases and J by 5 bases, with 19 bases between them. The CDR3 sequence is 16 residues long. This CDR3 reads CASSRTGRTSYQPQHF. The CDR3 region has the DNA TGTGCCAGCAGCCGAACAGGGAGAACAAGTTATCAGCCCCAGCATTTT. Drawing the rest from reference TRBV5-8 and TRBJ1-5, the complete variable domain is EAGVTQSPTHLIKTRGQQATLRCSPISGHTSVYWYQQALGLGLQFLLWYDEGEERNRGNFPPRFSGRQFPNYSSELNVNALELEDSALYLCASSRTGRTSYQPQHFGDGTRLSIL.

The rearrangement links TRBV29-1 to TRBJ2-1; TRBD2 matches 8 bases. The CDR3 is 14 amino acids. CDR1 and CDR2 (germline): SQVTM, ANQGSEA. V shed 6 bases, J shed 1 base, and the junction held 5 bases outside the gene matches. This CDR3 is CSVSRGGSYNEQFF. The CDR3 nucleotides read TGCAGCGTCAGCCGCGGGGGGTCCTACAATGAGCAGTTCTTC.

The V gene is TRBV3-1 (or the pseudogene TRBV3-2), the J gene TRBJ2-1; unclear D gene. The CDR3 loop spans 14 amino acids. V was cut by 1 base and J by 0 bases, with 4 bases left in between. Germline CDR1 LGHDT, CDR2 YNNKEL (reference sequence). CDR3 nucleotide sequence: TGTGCCAGCAGCCAAGGGGCCTCCTACAATGAGCAGTTCTTC. Protein product: CASSQGASYNEQFF.

The chain combines TRBV6-5 with TRBJ2-2; D unresolved. Germline assignment: CDR1 MNHEY and CDR2 SVGAGI. V dropped 0 bases and J dropped 9 bases, with 2 bases sitting between them. The CDR3 is made up of 11 amino acids. The CDR3 DNA reads TGTGCCAGCAGTTACTCCTGGGAGCTGTTTTTT. The encoded protein is CASSYSWELFF.

This clone was found a few times. This chain joins TRBV11-2 and TRBJ2-2; a possible D gene is TRBD2 (5 bases). The V gene's germline CDR1 is SGHAT and CDR2 FQNNGV. The CDR3 contains 12 residues. The V and J ends lost 4 bases and 8 bases respectively, with 8 bases between them. The CDR3 sequence is CASSSSGGELFF. The CDR3 DNA sequence: TGTGCCAGCAGCTCCTCGGGAGGGGAGCTGTTTTTT. The variable domain in full, with the rest retrieved from reference TRBV11-2 and TRBJ2-2, is EAGVAQSPRYKIIEKRQSVAFWCNPISGHATLYWYQQILGQGPKLLIQFQNNGVVDDSQLPKDRFSAERLKGVDSTLKIQPAKLEDSAVYLCASSSSGGELFFGEGSRLTVL.

This chain connects TRBV19 to TRBJ1-2; possible D gene TRBD1, 6 bases. The CDR3 is 13 amino acids. From germline, CDR1 is LNHDA and CDR2 SQIVND (reference sequence). V lost 4 bases and J lost 7, with 13 bases in between. This chain's CDR3 is CASSTGTPGGYTF. CDR3 bases: TGTGCCAGTAGTACCGGGACACCCGGTGGCTACACCTTC. The full variable domain, in which reference TRBV19 and TRBJ1-2 provide the parts outside the CDR3, is DGGITQSPKYLFRKEGQNVTLSCEQNLNHDAMYWYRQDPGQGLRLIYYSQIVNDFQKGDIAEGYSVSREKKESFPLTVTSAQKNPTAFYLCASSTGTPGGYTFGSGTRLTVV.

The CDR3 DNA follows: TGTGCCAGCGTACGCCTAGGGGGAGGGATGAACACTGAAGCTTTCTTT. Amino acid sequence: CASVRLGGGMNTEAFF. The V call is TRBV7-8, the J call TRBJ1-1; tentative D call: TRBD1 (6 bases). Germline V CDR1 and CDR2: SGHVS, FQNEAQ. The CDR3 has 16 residues. V dropped 8 bases and J dropped 0 bases, with 19 bases sitting between them.

This clone was observed a single time. The chain links TRBV15 to TRBJ1-1, with D perhaps TRBD1 (5 bases). Germline V gene data show CDR1 as LNHNV and CDR2 as YYDKDF (reference sequence). Deletions cut 1 base from V and 11 bases from J, with 17 bases between. This CDR3 has 14 amino acids. Written as DNA, the CDR3 is TGTGCCACCAGCAGAGTAGGGGCGGCCCCCGGGGCTTTCTTT. Protein product: CATSRVGAAPGAFF.

This rearrangement joins TRBV18 to TRBJ1-6; 8 bases line up with TRBD1. V was pared by 3 bases and J by 8 bases, with 6 bases of the junction left unmatched. The germline V gene encodes CDR1 KGHSH and CDR2 LQKENI. The CDR3 runs 15 residues. The CDR3 region is CASSPWTGMDSPLHF. As DNA, the CDR3 is TGTGCCAGCTCACCCTGGACAGGGATGGATTCACCCCTCCACTTT.

The chain couples TRBV11-2 to TRBJ1-2, with D tentatively TRBD1 (5 bases). The V gene's germline CDR1 is SGHAT and CDR2 FQNNGV. V was clipped by 0 bases and J by 4 bases, with 9 bases between them. The CDR3 has 14 amino acids. The CDR3 loop reads CASSLETVSYGYTF. CDR3 nucleotides: TGTGCCAGCAGCTTAGAGACAGTCAGCTATGGCTACACCTTC.

This clone was observed a few times. Other DNA sequences in the same sample also yield this CDR3. The chain is built from TRBV5-8 and TRBJ2-1, with TRBD2 as a possible D gene (5 bases). The CDR3 is made up of 15 amino acids. Germline V gives CDR1 SGHTS, CDR2 YDEGEE. V gave up 0 bases and J gave up 0 bases, with 7 bases separating them. The CDR3 here is CASSLGESSYNEQFF. The CDR3 bases are TGTGCCAGCAGCTTGGGGGAGAGCTCCTACAATGAGCAGTTCTTC.

The genes are TRBV7-9 and TRBJ1-5, with TRBD1 as a possible D gene (5 bases). Looked up from germline, CDR1 is SEHNR and CDR2 is FQNEAQ (reference sequence). Between the trimmed V and J ends, which lost 1 base and 15 bases, there was a span of 13 bases. CDR3 length: 12 amino acids. CDR3 nucleotide sequence: TGTGCCAGCAGCTTAGAAGTAGGGACTCTGCATTTT. Encoded protein: CASSLEVGTLHF. The full variable domain, in which reference TRBV7-9 and TRBJ1-5 provide the parts outside the CDR3, is DTGVSQNPRHKITKRGQNVTFRCDPISEHNRLYWYRQTLGQGPEFLTYFQNEAQLEKSRLLSDRFSAERPKGSFSTLEIQRTEQGDSAMYLCASSLEVGTLHFGDGTRLSIL.

The V gene is TRBV7-2, the J gene TRBJ1-5, with 9 bases identical to TRBD1. This CDR3 has 14 residues. Germline trimming cut 5 bases from V and 2 bases from J; bases unmatched to any gene: 1. The V gene's germline CDR1 is SGHTA and CDR2 FQGNSA. The CDR3 here is CASSRTGGNQPQHF. In DNA form, the CDR3 reads TGTGCCAGCAGCCGGACAGGGGGCAATCAGCCCCAGCATTTT.

The gene calls are TRBV7-9 and TRBJ1-1; D perhaps matches TRBD1 (6 bases). CDR3 length: 15 amino acids. Germline lookup yields CDR1 SEHNR and CDR2 FQNEAQ (reference sequence). Trimming pared 2 bases from V and 1 base from J, leaving 11 bases between. The CDR3 reads CASSLTGTPNTEAFF. The CDR3 region has the DNA TGTGCCAGCAGCTTAACCGGGACACCGAACACTGAAGCTTTCTTT. The full variable domain, in which reference TRBV7-9 and TRBJ1-1 provide the parts outside the CDR3, is DTGVSQNPRHKITKRGQNVTFRCDPISEHNRLYWYRQTLGQGPEFLTYFQNEAQLEKSRLLSDRFSAERPKGSFSTLEIQRTEQGDSAMYLCASSLTGTPNTEAFFGQGTRLTVV.

This clone showed up just a few times. This chain joins TRBV28 and TRBJ2-3, with TRBD2 matching 9 bases. The CDR3 is 15 residues long. The ends lost 4 bases at V and 2 bases at J; junction bases unmatched: 4. From germline, CDR1 is MDHEN and CDR2 SYDVKM. Here the CDR3 DNA reads TGTGCCAGCAGTTCCCGCGGGAGGGACACAGATACGCAGTATTTT. Protein product: CASSSRGRDTDTQYF. Full variable domain (rest looked up from reference TRBV28 and TRBJ2-3): DVKVTQSSRYLVKRTGEKVFLECVQDMDHENMFWYRQDPGLGLRLIYFSYDVKMKEKGDIPEGYSVSREKKERFSLILESASTNQTSMYLCASSSRGRDTDTQYFGPGTRLTVL.

The chain is built from TRBV7-9 and TRBJ1-1; TRBD1 aligns across 7 bases. V lost 5 bases to trimming and J lost 4 bases; unmatched junction nucleotides: 4. Looked up from germline, CDR1 is SEHNR and CDR2 is FQNEAQ (reference sequence). This CDR3 spans 13 amino acids. The DNA of the CDR3 is TGTGCCAGCAGCCCCGGACAGGTCACTGAAGCTTTCTTT. It translates to CASSPGQVTEAFF.